This T cell receptor beta chain was obtained from a study of OX40 agonist ivuxolimab in advanced cancers. Study-wide background: A partial response was reached by three patients: one with hepatocellular carcinoma and two with cutaneous melanoma. Regarding the study as a whole: No determination was made of the antigen specificity of the expanded peripheral T cells.

Sequencing was performed with immunoSEQ multiplex PCR; in TCRdb, only in-frame clones are kept and a portion is missing. The sample comprises about 90,000 clones, under 95% of which are singletons, and around 1.5% rests with the top ten. Germline CDR1 reads ENHRY; CDR2 reads SYGVKD. The CDR3 length is 15 residues. V lost 8 bases, J lost 4 bases, and 9 bases stayed unmatched. A word on this clone: Its target is unknown.

The rearrangement links TRBV10-3 to TRBJ2-2; TRBD1 agrees at 8 bases. The receptor comes from an adult with an advanced solid tumor such as melanoma, head and neck, liver or kidney cancer. Sequencing used CD4+ or CD8+ T cells sorted from blood, obtained in a trial of the OX40 agonist ivuxolimab. The CDR3 spells CAIGEGQGRTGELFF. The CDR3 region has the DNA TGTGCCATCGGGGAAGGACAGGGCCGCACCGGGGAGCTGTTTTTT.